Below are 4 T cell receptor beta chains sequenced from a single sample in a study of cytomegalovirus exposure and HLA in healthy donors. Amplification used 60 Vbeta primers and 13 Jbeta primers. Method: immunoSEQ multiplex PCR; TCRdb's copy keeps in-frame clones and lacks some. The sample has more than 100,000 clones, 75% to 80% seen once. The sequenced sample consisted of PBMCs. The receptor source for this set is a male donor in good health and CMV-seronegative.

This chain joins TRBV2 and TRBJ2-7; TRBD1 might be the D (5 bases). Trimming left V 7 bases short and J 4 bases short, with 17 bases between. Germline V gives CDR1 SNHLY, CDR2 FYNNEI. The length of the CDR3 is 14 residues. For the CDR3, the DNA is TGTGCCAGCAACACCCAGGGTTCTAGATACGAGCAGTACTTC. It yields the protein CASNTQGSRYEQYF.

The rearrangement links TRBV15 to TRBJ2-3; 10 bases are a match to TRBD2. The CDR3 extends over 16 amino acids. The V gene end was trimmed by 5 bases and the J gene end by 6 bases; junction bases not matched to a gene: 11. Germline V lookup: CDR1 LNHNV, CDR2 YYDKDF (reference sequence). The CDR3 nucleotides are TGTGCCACCAGCCGGGGGACTAGCGATTCATGGGATACGCAGTATTTT. Protein sequence: CATSRGTSDSWDTQYF.

The V call is TRBV13, the J call TRBJ2-2; no clear D. Trimming stripped 4 bases from V and 5 bases from J, with 8 bases between. From germline, CDR1 is PRHDT and CDR2 FYEKMQ (reference sequence). The CDR3 runs to 13 residues. CDR3 region: CASSWLVTGELFF. The CDR3 DNA is TGTGCCAGCAGCTGGCTGGTTACCGGGGAGCTGTTTTTT.

V usage is TRBV15 and J usage is TRBJ2-5; D might be TRBD1 (6 bases). The J call may be wrong; the DNA end is better matched by TRBJ2-7. This CDR3 has 13 residues. Germline CDR1 is LNHNV and CDR2 is YYDKDF (reference sequence). The CDR3 region has the DNA TGTGCCACCAGCGCCGTAAGGGGGTTCGAGCAGTACTTC. As protein: CATSAVRGFEQYF.